This passage covers 10 T cell receptor beta chains from one sample sequenced in a study of shared T cell receptors in the human thymus. The repertoire was sequenced with immunoSEQ multiplex PCR; TCRdb's copy has only in-frame clones and lacks some. The sample yields about 660,000 clones, 88% seen once. These data are also associated with another study on human thymus T cells.

Sequenced: thymocytes. The receptors stem from a boy under two years old with a congenital heart defect.

V and J are TRBV28 and TRBJ2-3, with D tentatively TRBD2 (7 bases). With 7 bases removed from V and 5 bases from J, the gap between germline ends came to 16 bases. The CDR3 spans 14 residues. Germline V gene data show CDR1 as MDHEN and CDR2 as SYDVKM. The CDR3 protein is CASNNRGAEDTQYF. The CDR3 nucleotides read TGTGCCAGCAACAACCGGGGGGCTGAAGATACGCAGTATTTT.

J is TRBJ2-7 and V is TRBV5-4; TRBD1 might be the D (6 bases). The CDR3 runs 19 residues. Germline-derived CDR1 and CDR2 are SGHNT and YYREEE (reference sequence). The V gene lost 5 bases and the J gene lost 0 bases, with 27 bases spanning the gap. The CDR3 DNA follows: TGTGCCAGCAGTATGAAGAAGGGCAGGGGTAGTCCGAACTCCTACGAGCAGTACTTC. Its protein product is CASSMKKGRGSPNSYEQYF.

The chain carries TRBV14 and TRBJ2-1; the match to TRBD1 covers 9 bases. In germline, CDR1 is SGHDN, CDR2 FVKESK. CDR3 length: 16 residues. V was clipped by 4 bases and J by 6 bases; unmatched bases: 10. In DNA form, the CDR3 reads TGTGCCAGCAGCCCTAAACCGGGACAGGGCGGCAATGAGCAGTTCTTC. Translation: CASSPKPGQGGNEQFF.

This clone has only one observation. V gene TRBV7-3 combines with J gene TRBJ1-3; D is perhaps TRBD1 (5 bases). Between the trimmed V and J ends, which lost 5 bases and 2 bases, there was a span of 13 bases. This CDR3 spans 15 amino acids. Per germline, CDR1 SGHTA and CDR2 FQGTGA. For the CDR3, the DNA is TGTGCCAGCAGCCTAGGTCGGGGGACTGGAAACACCATATATTTT. It translates to CASSLGRGTGNTIYF.

The gene calls are TRBV7-2 and TRBJ2-7; TRBD2 matches 8 bases. J was trimmed by 2 bases and V by 1 base; bases with no gene match: 7. In germline, CDR1 is SGHTA, CDR2 FQGNSA. The CDR3 runs to 16 residues. The CDR3 DNA reads as TGTGCCAGCAGCTTAGGCGGACTAGCTAGAACCTACGAGCAGTACTTC. Amino acid sequence: CASSLGGLARTYEQYF.

This chain links TRBV28 with TRBJ1-1, with TRBD1 matching over 7 bases. V was clipped by 5 bases and J by 0 bases; unmatched bases: 6. The V gene's germline CDR1 is MDHEN and CDR2 SYDVKM. The CDR3 runs 15 residues. This CDR3 reads CASSLPGTVNTEAFF. The CDR3 nucleotides read TGTGCCAGCAGTCTCCCCGGGACAGTGAACACTGAAGCTTTCTTT.

V and J are TRBV5-8 and TRBJ2-1; D gene unclear. The germline CDR1 and CDR2 sequences are SGHTS and YDEGEE. Trimming removed 0 bases at V and 8 bases at J, with 9 bases between. The CDR3 spans 13 residues. The CDR3 DNA sequence: TGTGCCAGCAGCTTGGCCGTGGCCCATGAGCAGTTCTTC. Its protein is CASSLAVAHEQFF.

V is TRBV6-1 and J is TRBJ1-3; the D is unclear. CDR3 length: 14 residues. The V gene lost 4 bases and the J gene lost 0 bases, with 7 bases spanning the gap. The germline CDR1 and CDR2 sequences are MNHNS and SASEGT. In DNA, the CDR3 is TGTGCCAGCAGTGGTGACACCTCTGGAAACACCATATATTTT. It encodes CASSGDTSGNTIYF.

This chain connects TRBV4-2 to TRBJ1-1; D is unresolved. The CDR3 has 13 residues. V was cut by 3 bases and J by 3 bases, with 8 bases left in between. Per germline, CDR1 LGHNA and CDR2 YNFKEQ. CDR3 DNA: TGTGCCAGCAGCCAGGGCGTCGACACTGAAGCTTTCTTT. Translated: CASSQGVDTEAFF.

The V and J genes are TRBV6-1 and TRBJ1-1; D gene uncertain. CDR3 size: 12 residues. V was cut by 6 bases and J by 7 bases, with 12 bases left in between. Germline loops: CDR1 MNHNS, CDR2 SASEGT. The CDR3 protein is CASRRWGDEAFF. DNA for the CDR3: TGTGCCAGCAGGAGATGGGGAGATGAAGCTTTCTTT.